This paragraph covers one T cell receptor (beta chain) sequence. Study processing details: By means of reference gene primer amplification, nucleated cell counts were estimated. Assay: immunoSEQ multiplex PCR; the TCRdb copy retains only in-frame clones and omits some. V, J and clone size reflect that table, while D and trimming were determined from the DNA. The data contain under 150,000 clones, 70% to 80% of them seen just once; the ten biggest clones take up 3.5% to 5.5%. The sample comes from a study of blood T cell repertoires in COVID-19. In the study overall: Acute and convalescent COVID-19 samples came from the United States, Italy and Spain. From T cells, B-cell-depleted T cells, or PBMCs came the material, which was cDNA or gDNA.

V lost 3 bases and J 3 bases, leaving 9 bases between the germline ends. The CDR3 is 13 residues long. The germline gives CDR1 LNHDA, CDR2 SQIVND (reference sequence). This TCR came from a woman aged 80 or over with active or convalescent COVID-19. Material for sequencing was peripheral blood. The V call is TRBV19, the J call TRBJ2-7; D is perhaps TRBD1 (5 bases). The chain's CDR3 is CASSIGHRYEQYF. CDR3 sequence (DNA): TGTGCCAGTAGTATTGGACACCGCTACGAGCAGTACTTC.